This TCR beta chain was obtained from a study of blood T cell repertoires in COVID-19. In regard to this clone: This CDR3 is also generated by other DNA sequences in the sample.

The trim removed 0 bases at V and 5 bases at J, leaving 2 bases unmatched. Germline-derived CDR1 and CDR2 are SGHRS and YFSETQ. The CDR3 extends over 14 amino acids. The repertoire was sequenced with immunoSEQ multiplex PCR; TCRdb's copy has only in-frame clones and lacks some. The repertoire holds about 220,000 clones, with around 85% as singletons. Source material: peripheral blood. The sequence was obtained from a woman younger than 45 who had recovered from COVID-19. The chain couples TRBV5-1 to TRBJ1-5; TRBD1 matches at 7 bases. CDR3 loop: CASSLGQGDQPQHF. The CDR3 DNA reads TGCGCCAGCAGCTTGGGACAGGGAGATCAGCCCCAGCATTTT.